This paragraph covers one T cell receptor beta chain sequence. Deletions cut 3 bases from V and 2 bases from J, with 15 bases between. This CDR3 is 16 amino acids long. Germline CDR1 and CDR2: MNHEY and SMNVEV (reference sequence). The record originates from a study of blood T cell repertoires in COVID-19. Overall study context: Spain, Italy and the United States supplied samples that represented acute and convalescent COVID-19. T cells, B-cell-depleted T cells, or PBMCs provided the cDNA or gDNA that served as material.

Only in-frame clones appear in the TCRdb table, and some are missing; sequencing was by immunoSEQ multiplex PCR. The table records 65,000 to 90,000 clones, 65% to 90% of them present only once. V and J are TRBV27 and TRBJ2-3; D possibly corresponds to TRBD1 (6 bases). Sequencing was performed on peripheral blood. This TCR derives from an elderly man with COVID-19, enrolled during active disease. The CDR3 DNA is TGTGCCAGCAGTTTTTATGGACAGTCTACCACAGATACGCAGTATTTT. It translates to CASSFYGQSTTDTQYF.